The next 19 T cell receptor beta chains were all read from a single sample in a study of monozygotic twins with cystic fibrosis. Data came from immunoSEQ multiplex PCR; TCRdb stores just in-frame clones and leaves some out. The sample carries fewer than 30,000 clones, around 85% recorded once. The sequencing input was blood. These receptors were taken from a girl aged 2-10 years with cystic fibrosis.

This rearrangement joins TRBV7-7 to TRBJ2-5, with a weak D call TRBD2 (6 bases). This CDR3 region has 12 residues. V was trimmed by 4 bases and J by 5 bases, leaving 8 bases between them. CDR1 is SSHAT and CDR2 is FNYEAQ in the germline V gene (reference sequence). CDR3 nucleotides: TGTGCCAGCAGCTCTGGGAGGGAGACCCAGTACTTC. Translating it yields CASSSGRETQYF.

The chain has TRBV30 and TRBJ1-2; 8 bases agree with TRBD1. The V gene end was trimmed by 8 bases and the J gene end by 0 bases; junction bases not matched to a gene: 11. Germline assignment: CDR1 GTSNPN and CDR2 SVGIG (reference sequence). The length of the CDR3 is 15 residues. This chain's CDR3 is CAGQGLPLANYGYTF. CDR3 coding DNA: TGTGCCGGACAGGGTTTACCCTTAGCTAACTATGGCTACACCTTC.

This clone appeared a single time. The rearrangement uses TRBV4-1 and TRBJ1-2; TRBD1 is a possible D gene (5 bases). Germline assignment: CDR1 MGHRA and CDR2 YSYEKL. This CDR3 has 14 amino acids. Deletions cut 0 bases from V and 5 bases from J, with 10 bases between. In DNA form, the CDR3 reads TGCGCCAGCAGCCAAGAACCCGGGACGTATGGCTACACCTTC. Residues: CASSQEPGTYGYTF.

CDR3 sequence reads: CASSLAGDSYEQYF. In DNA form, the CDR3 reads TGCGCCAGCAGCTTAGCGGGGGACTCCTACGAGCAGTACTTC. The V call is TRBV5-1, the J call TRBJ2-7; 8 nucleotides match TRBD2. The CDR3 spans 14 residues. The germline gives CDR1 SGHRS, CDR2 YFSETQ. V lost 2 bases to trimming and J lost 0 bases; unmatched junction nucleotides: 1.

This chain uses TRBV11-2 with TRBJ2-7; the D gene is possibly TRBD2 (6 bases). The V gene's germline CDR1 is SGHAT and CDR2 FQNNGV. Trimming stripped 4 bases from V and 3 bases from J, with 13 bases between. The CDR3 length is 14 residues. The CDR3 DNA follows: TGTGCCAGCAGCTCCCGCCGGGGAGGCTACGAGCAGTACTTC. Translation gives CASSSRRGGYEQYF.

V is TRBV18 and J is TRBJ2-5, with TRBD2 as a possible D gene (5 bases). This CDR3 has 13 amino acids. Germline CDR1 reads KGHSH; CDR2 reads LQKENI. The V gene lost 1 base and the J gene lost 6 bases, with 9 bases spanning the gap. The CDR3 loop reads CASSPQEGKTQYF. The CDR3 coding sequence is TGTGCCAGCTCACCACAAGAGGGAAAGACCCAGTACTTC.

The rearrangement joins TRBV5-1 to TRBJ1-2; no definite D call. CDR3 length: 15 amino acids. The V gene's germline CDR1 is SGHRS and CDR2 YFSETQ. Trimming left V 4 bases short and J 6 bases short, with 19 bases between. The chain's CDR3 is CASSPGMGAYDGYTF. The CDR3 nucleotides are TGCGCCAGCAGCCCTGGGATGGGTGCGTATGATGGCTACACCTTC. The full variable domain, in which reference TRBV5-1 and TRBJ1-2 provide the parts outside the CDR3, is KAGVTQTPRYLIKTRGQQVTLSCSPISGHRSVSWYQQTPGQGLQFLFEYFSETQRNKGNFPGRFSGRQFSNSRSEMNVSTLELGDSALYLCASSPGMGAYDGYTFGSGTRLTVV.

The chain uses TRBV27 and TRBJ1-2, with no clear D. Trimming took 6 bases from V and 1 from J, leaving 9 bases between them. Germline V gives CDR1 MNHEY, CDR2 SMNVEV (reference sequence). The CDR3 spans 13 residues. The CDR3 region has the DNA TGTGCCAGCAGGCGCGGAGTTAACTATGGCTACACCTTC. Its translation: CASRRGVNYGYTF.

Points on this clone: The junction shows a germline mismatch at one end, possibly a read error. V gene TRBV19 combines with J gene TRBJ1-4; D is unclear. The CDR3 consists of 13 residues. Looked up from germline, CDR1 is LNHDA and CDR2 is SQIVND (reference sequence). CDR3 residues: CASSIEPRGATIF. CDR3 coding DNA: TGTGCCAGTAGTATAGAACCCCGGGGTGCGACGATTTTT.

The chain has TRBV5-4 and TRBJ1-2, with TRBD1 identical over 7 bases. The CDR3 is 15 residues long. Germline lookup yields CDR1 SGHNT and CDR2 YYREEE (reference sequence). J lost 11 bases, V lost 0 bases, and 13 bases had no gene match. In DNA form, the CDR3 reads TGTGCCAGCAGCTTGGGGGATAGACAGGGACGGGGGTACACCTTC. It is translated as CASSLGDRQGRGYTF.

The gene calls are TRBV25-1 and TRBJ1-1; TRBD1 is a possible D gene (6 bases). Trimming stripped 6 bases from V and 1 base from J, with 9 bases between. Germline V gives CDR1 MGHDK, CDR2 SYGVNS. This CDR3 region has 13 residues. The CDR3 region has the DNA TGTGCCAGCAGCTTGGGGGCGAACACTGAAGCTTTCTTT. It is translated as CASSLGANTEAFF.

The chain is built from TRBV11-2 and TRBJ2-5; 9 nucleotides match TRBD2. The germline V gene has CDR1 SGHAT and CDR2 FQNNGV. CDR3 length: 14 amino acids. Trimming cost V 3 bases and J 4 bases; bases outside gene matches: 3. The CDR3 is CASSFGTSSETQYF. The CDR3 bases are TGTGCCAGCAGCTTCGGGACTAGCTCAGAGACCCAGTACTTC. The full variable domain, its missing parts supplied by reference TRBV11-2 and TRBJ2-5, is EAGVAQSPRYKIIEKRQSVAFWCNPISGHATLYWYQQILGQGPKLLIQFQNNGVVDDSQLPKDRFSAERLKGVDSTLKIQPAKLEDSAVYLCASSFGTSSETQYFGPGTRLLVL.

The rearrangement uses TRBV10-3 and TRBJ2-7; 7 bases match TRBD1. Unmatched junction bases numbered 2, after V lost 4 bases and J lost 2 bases. Germline assignment: CDR1 ENHRY and CDR2 SYGVKD. The CDR3 has 13 residues. The CDR3 here is CAISGQGAYEQYF. For the CDR3, the DNA is TGTGCCATCAGTGGGCAGGGGGCCTACGAGCAGTACTTC.

The chain joins TRBV9 to TRBJ1-2; 8 nucleotides align to TRBD1. This CDR3 has 15 residues. CDR1 and CDR2 (germline): SGDLS, YYNGEE. The trim removed 3 bases at V and 1 base at J, leaving 5 bases unmatched. This CDR3 is CASSAPDRVNYGYTF. CDR3 sequence (DNA): TGTGCCAGCAGCGCCCCGGACAGGGTTAACTATGGCTACACCTTC.

The rearrangement uses TRBV30 and TRBJ1-1; D remains ambiguous. Trimming shortened V by 1 base and J by 8 bases, and 11 bases separated the two germline ends. The germline V gene encodes CDR1 GTSNPN and CDR2 SVGIG (reference sequence). The CDR3 loop spans 12 amino acids. For the CDR3, the DNA is TGTGCCTGGAGTGAAGGGCCAGGCGAAGCTTTCTTT. Its translation: CAWSEGPGEAFF.

The chain recombines TRBV6-5 with TRBJ2-7; either TRBD1 or TRBD2 may supply D (5 bases each). Germline CDR1 MNHEY, CDR2 SVGAGI. The CDR3 runs 15 residues. The ends were cut back, 9 bases at V and 0 bases at J, with 18 bases in the middle. CDR3 sequence reads: CASTRGGRSSYEQYF. CDR3 nucleotide sequence: TGTGCCAGTACGAGGGGCGGCAGGAGCTCCTACGAGCAGTACTTC.

The chain is built from TRBV9 and TRBJ1-6; the D gene is possibly TRBD1 (6 bases). Germline CDR1 and CDR2: SGDLS and YYNGEE. V was clipped by 0 bases and J by 11 bases, with 15 bases between them. The CDR3 is made up of 15 amino acids. The CDR3 DNA is TGTGCCAGCAGCGTAGCTAGTAACGGGGGCACACCCCTCCACTTT. Residues: CASSVASNGGTPLHF.

V and J are TRBV5-1 and TRBJ1-1; no clear D gene. The germline gives CDR1 SGHRS, CDR2 YFSETQ. The V end was cut by 1 base, the J end by 1 base, with 5 bases between. The CDR3 has 13 amino acids. CDR3 sequence reads: CASSLTQNTEAFF. CDR3 DNA sequence: TGCGCCAGCAGCTTGACCCAGAACACTGAAGCTTTCTTT.

This chain uses TRBV7-8 with TRBJ1-1; 8 nucleotides match TRBD1. The germline CDR1 and CDR2 sequences are SGHVS and FQNEAQ. Trimming at V came to 5 bases and at J to 2 bases, leaving 7 bases not matched to a gene. This CDR3 contains 15 residues. The CDR3 nucleotides are TGTGCCAGCAGCACGGACAGGGTAAGAAACACTGAAGCTTTCTTT. Encoded protein: CASSTDRVRNTEAFF.